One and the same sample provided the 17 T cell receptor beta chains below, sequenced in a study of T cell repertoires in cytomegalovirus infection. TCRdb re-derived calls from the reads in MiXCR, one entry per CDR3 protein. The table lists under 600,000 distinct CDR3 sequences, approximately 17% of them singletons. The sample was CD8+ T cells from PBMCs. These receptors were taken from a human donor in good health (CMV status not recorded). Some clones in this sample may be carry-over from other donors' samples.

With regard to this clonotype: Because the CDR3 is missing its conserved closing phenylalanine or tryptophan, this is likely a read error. The CDR3 spells CASSLLGGTDTQYL. The CDR3 DNA reads as TGTGCCAGCAGTCTCCTCGGGGGCACAGATACGCAGTATTTA. The chain links TRBV27 to TRBJ2-3, with a weak D call TRBD2 (5 bases). Germline CDR1 MNHEY, CDR2 SMNVEV (reference sequence). CDR3 length: 14 residues. V was trimmed by 5 bases and J by 1 base, leaving 10 bases between them.

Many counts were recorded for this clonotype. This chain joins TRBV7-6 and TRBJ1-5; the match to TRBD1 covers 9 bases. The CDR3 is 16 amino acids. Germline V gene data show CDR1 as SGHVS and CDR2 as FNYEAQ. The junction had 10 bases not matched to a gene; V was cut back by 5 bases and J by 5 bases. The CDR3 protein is CASSPRPGQGHQPQHF. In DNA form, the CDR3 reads TGTGCCAGCAGCCCGAGGCCGGGACAGGGTCATCAGCCCCAGCATTTT.

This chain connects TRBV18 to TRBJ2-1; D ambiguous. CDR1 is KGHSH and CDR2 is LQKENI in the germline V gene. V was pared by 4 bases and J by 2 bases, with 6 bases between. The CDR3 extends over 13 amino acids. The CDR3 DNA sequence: TGTGCCAGCTCACGAAGACCCTACAATGAGCAGTTCTTC. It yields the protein CASSRRPYNEQFF.

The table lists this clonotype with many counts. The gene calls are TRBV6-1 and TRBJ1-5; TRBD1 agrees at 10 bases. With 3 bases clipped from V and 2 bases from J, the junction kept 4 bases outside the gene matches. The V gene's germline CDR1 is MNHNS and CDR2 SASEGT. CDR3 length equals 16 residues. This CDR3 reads CASSEDRGRGNQPQHF. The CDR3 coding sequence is TGTGCCAGCAGTGAGGACAGGGGGAGAGGCAATCAGCCCCAGCATTTT.

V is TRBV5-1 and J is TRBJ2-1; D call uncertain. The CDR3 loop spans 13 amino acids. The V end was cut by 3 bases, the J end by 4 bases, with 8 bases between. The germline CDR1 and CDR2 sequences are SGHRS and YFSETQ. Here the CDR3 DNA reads TGCGCCAGCAGCTCCTCTACGTACAATGAGCAGTTCTTC. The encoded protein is CASSSSTYNEQFF.

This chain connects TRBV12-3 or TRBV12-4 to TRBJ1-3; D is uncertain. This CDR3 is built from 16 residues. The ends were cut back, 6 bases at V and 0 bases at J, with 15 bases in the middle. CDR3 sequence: CASRALEGTSGNTIYF. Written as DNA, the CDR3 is TGTGCCAGCAGAGCTCTGGAGGGTACCTCTGGAAACACCATATATTTT.

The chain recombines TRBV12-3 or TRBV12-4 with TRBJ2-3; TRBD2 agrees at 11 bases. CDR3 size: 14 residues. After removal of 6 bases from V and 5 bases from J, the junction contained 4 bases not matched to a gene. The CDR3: CASRVAGGVDTQYF. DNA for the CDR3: TGTGCCAGCAGGGTAGCGGGAGGGGTAGATACGCAGTATTTT.

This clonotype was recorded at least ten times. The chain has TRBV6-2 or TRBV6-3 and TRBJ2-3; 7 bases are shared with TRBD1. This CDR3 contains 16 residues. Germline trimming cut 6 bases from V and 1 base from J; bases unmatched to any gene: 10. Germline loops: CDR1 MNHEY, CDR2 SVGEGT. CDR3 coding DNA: TGTGCCAGCAGAGATCCGGGACAGCCTCGCACAGATACGCAGTATTTT. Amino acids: CASRDPGQPRTDTQYF.

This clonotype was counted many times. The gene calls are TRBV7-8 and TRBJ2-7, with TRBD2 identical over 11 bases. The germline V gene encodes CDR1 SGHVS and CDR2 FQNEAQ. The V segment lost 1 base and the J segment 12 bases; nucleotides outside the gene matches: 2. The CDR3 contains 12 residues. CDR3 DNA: TGTGCCAGCAGCTTAGACGGGACTAGCGGGTACTTC. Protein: CASSLDGTSGYF.

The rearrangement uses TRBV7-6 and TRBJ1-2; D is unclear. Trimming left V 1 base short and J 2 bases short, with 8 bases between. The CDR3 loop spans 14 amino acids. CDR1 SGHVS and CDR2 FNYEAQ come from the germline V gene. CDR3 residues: CASSLDGWNYGYTF. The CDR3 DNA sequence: TGTGCCAGCAGCTTAGACGGATGGAACTATGGCTACACCTTC.

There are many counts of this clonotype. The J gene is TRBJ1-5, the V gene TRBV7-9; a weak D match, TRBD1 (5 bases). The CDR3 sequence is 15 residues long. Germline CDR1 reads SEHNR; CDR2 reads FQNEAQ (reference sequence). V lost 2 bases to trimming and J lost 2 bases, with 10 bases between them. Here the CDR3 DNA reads TGTGCCAGCAGCTTAAGCAGGGAACGCAATCAGCCCCAGCATTTT. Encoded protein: CASSLSRERNQPQHF.

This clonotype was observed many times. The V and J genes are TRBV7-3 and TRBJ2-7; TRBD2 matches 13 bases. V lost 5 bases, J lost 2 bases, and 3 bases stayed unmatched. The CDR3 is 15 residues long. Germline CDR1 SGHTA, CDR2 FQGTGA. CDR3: CASSPGTSGTYEQYF. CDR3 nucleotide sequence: TGTGCCAGCAGCCCAGGGACTAGCGGGACCTACGAGCAGTACTTC.

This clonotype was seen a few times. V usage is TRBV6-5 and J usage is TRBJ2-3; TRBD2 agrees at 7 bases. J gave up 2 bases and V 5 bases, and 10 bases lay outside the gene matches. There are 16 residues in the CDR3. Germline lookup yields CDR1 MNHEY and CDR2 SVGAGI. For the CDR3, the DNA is TGTGCCAGCAGTCACCTCGTGGGAGGGGCCACAGATACGCAGTATTTT. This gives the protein CASSHLVGGATDTQYF.

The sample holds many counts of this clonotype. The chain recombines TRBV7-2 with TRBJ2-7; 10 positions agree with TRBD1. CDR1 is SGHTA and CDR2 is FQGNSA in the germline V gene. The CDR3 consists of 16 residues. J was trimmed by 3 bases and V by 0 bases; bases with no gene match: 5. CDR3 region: CASSLALGQGFYEQYF. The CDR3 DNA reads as TGTGCCAGCAGCTTAGCGCTGGGACAGGGGTTCTACGAGCAGTACTTC.

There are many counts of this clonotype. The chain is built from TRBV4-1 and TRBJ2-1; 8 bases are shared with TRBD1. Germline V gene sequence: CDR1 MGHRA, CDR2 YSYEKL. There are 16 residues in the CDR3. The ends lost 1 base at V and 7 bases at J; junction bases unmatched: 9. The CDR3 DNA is TGCGCCAGCAGCCAAGGGGCGGACAGGGCGGCTAATGAGCAGTTCTTC. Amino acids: CASSQGADRAANEQFF.

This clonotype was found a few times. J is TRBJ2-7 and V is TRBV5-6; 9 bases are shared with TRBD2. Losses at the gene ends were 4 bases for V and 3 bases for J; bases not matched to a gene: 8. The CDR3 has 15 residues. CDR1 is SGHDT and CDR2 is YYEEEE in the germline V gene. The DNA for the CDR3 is TGTGCCAGCAGCCCCACTGGGACTAGCTTCTACGAGCAGTACTTC. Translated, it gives CASSPTGTSFYEQYF.

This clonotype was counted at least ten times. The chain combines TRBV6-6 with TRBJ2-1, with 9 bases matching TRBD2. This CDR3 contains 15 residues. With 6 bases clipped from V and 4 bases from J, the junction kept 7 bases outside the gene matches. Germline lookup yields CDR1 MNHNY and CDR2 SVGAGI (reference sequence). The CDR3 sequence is CASSLGLAGYNEQFF. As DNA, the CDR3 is TGTGCCAGCAGCCTGGGGCTAGCGGGGTACAATGAGCAGTTCTTC.